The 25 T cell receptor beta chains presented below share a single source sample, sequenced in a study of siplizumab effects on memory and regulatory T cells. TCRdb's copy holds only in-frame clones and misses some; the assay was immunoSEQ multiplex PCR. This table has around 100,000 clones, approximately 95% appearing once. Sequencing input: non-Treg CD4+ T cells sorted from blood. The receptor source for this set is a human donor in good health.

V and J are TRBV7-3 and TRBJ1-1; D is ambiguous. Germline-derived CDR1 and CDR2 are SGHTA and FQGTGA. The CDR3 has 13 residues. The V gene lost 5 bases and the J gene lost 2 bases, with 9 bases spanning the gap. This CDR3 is CASSTQRNTEAFF. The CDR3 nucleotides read TGTGCCAGCAGCACCCAACGAAACACTGAAGCTTTCTTT.

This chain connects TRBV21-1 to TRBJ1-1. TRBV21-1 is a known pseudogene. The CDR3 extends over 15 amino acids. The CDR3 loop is CASSKAGLPYCEAFF. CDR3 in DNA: TGTGCCAGCAGCAAAGCCGGACTTCCGTATTGTGAAGCTTTCTTT.

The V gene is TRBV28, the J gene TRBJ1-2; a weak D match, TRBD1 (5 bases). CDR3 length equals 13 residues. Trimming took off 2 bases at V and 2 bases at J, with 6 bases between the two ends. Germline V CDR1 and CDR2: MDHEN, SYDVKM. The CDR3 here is CASSLTGNYGYTF. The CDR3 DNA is TGTGCCAGCAGTTTAACAGGCAACTATGGCTACACCTTC.

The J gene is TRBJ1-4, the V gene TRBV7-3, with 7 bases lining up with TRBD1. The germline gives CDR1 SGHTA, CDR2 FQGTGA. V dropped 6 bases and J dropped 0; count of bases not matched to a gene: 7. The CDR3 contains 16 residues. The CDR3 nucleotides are TGTGCCAGCAGACGGGACAGCGGGGCAACTAATGAAAAACTGTTTTTT. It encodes CASRRDSGATNEKLFF.

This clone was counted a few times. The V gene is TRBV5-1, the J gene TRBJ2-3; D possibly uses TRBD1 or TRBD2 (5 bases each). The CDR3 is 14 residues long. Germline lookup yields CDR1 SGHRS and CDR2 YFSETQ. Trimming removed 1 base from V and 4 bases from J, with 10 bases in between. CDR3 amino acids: CASSLTRGADTQYF. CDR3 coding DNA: TGCGCCAGCAGCTTGACCCGGGGCGCAGATACGCAGTATTTT.

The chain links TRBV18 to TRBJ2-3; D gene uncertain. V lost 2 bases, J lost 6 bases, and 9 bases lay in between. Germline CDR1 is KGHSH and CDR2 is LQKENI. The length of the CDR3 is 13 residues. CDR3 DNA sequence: TGTGCCAGCTCACCAGGAGTTTTTGATACGCAGTATTTT. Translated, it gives CASSPGVFDTQYF.

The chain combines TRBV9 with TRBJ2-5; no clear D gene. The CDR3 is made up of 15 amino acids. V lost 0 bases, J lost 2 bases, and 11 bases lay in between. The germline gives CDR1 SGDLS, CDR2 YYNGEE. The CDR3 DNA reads TGTGCCAGCAGCGTAGGGAGTAGCTGGCAAGAGACCCAGTACTTC. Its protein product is CASSVGSSWQETQYF.

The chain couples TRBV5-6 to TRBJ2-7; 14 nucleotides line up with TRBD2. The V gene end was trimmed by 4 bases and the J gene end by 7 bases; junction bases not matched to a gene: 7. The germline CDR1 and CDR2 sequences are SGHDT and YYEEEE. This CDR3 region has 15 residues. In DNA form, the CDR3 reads TGTGCCAGCAGCGTCAGGACTAGCGGGAGGAATGAGCAGTACTTC. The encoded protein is CASSVRTSGRNEQYF.

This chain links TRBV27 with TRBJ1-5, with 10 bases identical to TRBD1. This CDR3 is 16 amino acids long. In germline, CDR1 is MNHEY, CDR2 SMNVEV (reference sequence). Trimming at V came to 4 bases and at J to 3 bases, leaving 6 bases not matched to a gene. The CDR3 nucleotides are TGTGCCAGCAGTTCGGGACAGGGGCGGTTCAATCAGCCCCAGCATTTT. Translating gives CASSSGQGRFNQPQHF.

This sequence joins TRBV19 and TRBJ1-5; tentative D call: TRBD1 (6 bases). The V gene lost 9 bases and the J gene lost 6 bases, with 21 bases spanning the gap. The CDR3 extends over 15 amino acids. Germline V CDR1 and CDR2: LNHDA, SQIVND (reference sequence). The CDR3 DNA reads TGTGCCAGCCATCTACAAGGGGGGCAGGGTCAGCCCCAGCATTTT. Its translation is CASHLQGGQGQPQHF.

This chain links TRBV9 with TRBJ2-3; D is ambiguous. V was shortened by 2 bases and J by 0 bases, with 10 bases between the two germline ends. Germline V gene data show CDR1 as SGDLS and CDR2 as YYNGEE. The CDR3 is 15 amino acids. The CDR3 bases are TGTGCCAGCAGCGTGGGCCCATCTAGCACAGATACGCAGTATTTT. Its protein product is CASSVGPSSTDTQYF.

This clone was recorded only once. The DNA for the CDR3 is TGTGCCAGCAAACCCGACCGGGCGCCAAATGAAAAACTGTTTTTT. Encoded protein: CASKPDRAPNEKLFF. V and J are TRBV6-5 and TRBJ1-4; D uncertain. The germline V gene encodes CDR1 MNHEY and CDR2 SVGAGI. V dropped 7 bases and J dropped 5 bases, with 17 bases sitting between them. This CDR3 contains 15 residues.

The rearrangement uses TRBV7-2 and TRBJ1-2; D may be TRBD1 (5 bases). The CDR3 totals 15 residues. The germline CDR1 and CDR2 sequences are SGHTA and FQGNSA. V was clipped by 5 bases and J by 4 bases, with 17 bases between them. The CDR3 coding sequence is TGTGCCAGCAGCCCAGGACCCGGGGCCAGCTATGGCTACACCTTC. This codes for CASSPGPGASYGYTF.

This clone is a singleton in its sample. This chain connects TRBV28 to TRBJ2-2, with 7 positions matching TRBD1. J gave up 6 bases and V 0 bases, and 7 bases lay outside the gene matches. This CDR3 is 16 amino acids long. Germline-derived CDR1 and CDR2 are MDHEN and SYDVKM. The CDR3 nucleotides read TGTGCCAGCAGTTTATGGGCAGGGGGACAAGCCGGGGAGCTGTTTTTT. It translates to CASSLWAGGQAGELFF.

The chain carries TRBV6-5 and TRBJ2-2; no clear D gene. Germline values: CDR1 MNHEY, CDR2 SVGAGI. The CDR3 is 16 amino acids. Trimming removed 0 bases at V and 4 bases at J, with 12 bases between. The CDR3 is CASSYSRESGTGELFF. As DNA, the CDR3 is TGTGCCAGCAGTTACTCGCGAGAGTCGGGCACCGGGGAGCTGTTTTTT.

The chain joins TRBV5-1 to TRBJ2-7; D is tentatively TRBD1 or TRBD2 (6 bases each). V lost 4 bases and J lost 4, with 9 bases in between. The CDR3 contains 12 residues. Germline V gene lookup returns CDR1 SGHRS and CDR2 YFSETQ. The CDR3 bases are TGCGCCAGCAGCCCGGGGGCTTACGAGCAGTACTTC. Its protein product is CASSPGAYEQYF. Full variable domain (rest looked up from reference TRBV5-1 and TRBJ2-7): KAGVTQTPRYLIKTRGQQVTLSCSPISGHRSVSWYQQTPGQGLQFLFEYFSETQRNKGNFPGRFSGRQFSNSRSEMNVSTLELGDSALYLCASSPGAYEQYFGPGTRLTVT.

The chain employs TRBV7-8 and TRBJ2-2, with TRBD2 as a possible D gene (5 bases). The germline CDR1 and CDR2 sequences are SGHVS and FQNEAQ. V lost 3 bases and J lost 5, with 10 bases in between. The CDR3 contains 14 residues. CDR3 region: CASSFRTVTGELFF. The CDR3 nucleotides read TGTGCCAGCAGCTTTCGGACTGTAACCGGGGAGCTGTTTTTT.

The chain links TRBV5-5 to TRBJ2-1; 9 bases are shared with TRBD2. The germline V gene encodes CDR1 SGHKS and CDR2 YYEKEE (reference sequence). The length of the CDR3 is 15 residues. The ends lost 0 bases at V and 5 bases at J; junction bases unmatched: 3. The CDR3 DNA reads TGTGCCAGCAGCTTGGGTGCGGGAGGGGACAATGAGCAGTTCTTC. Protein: CASSLGAGGDNEQFF.

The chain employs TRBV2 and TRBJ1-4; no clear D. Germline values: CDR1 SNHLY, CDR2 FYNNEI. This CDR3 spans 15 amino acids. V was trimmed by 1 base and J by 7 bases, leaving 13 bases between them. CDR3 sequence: CASSEVRARGEKLFF. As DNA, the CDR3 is TGTGCCAGCAGTGAAGTCCGGGCCCGGGGTGAAAAACTGTTTTTT.

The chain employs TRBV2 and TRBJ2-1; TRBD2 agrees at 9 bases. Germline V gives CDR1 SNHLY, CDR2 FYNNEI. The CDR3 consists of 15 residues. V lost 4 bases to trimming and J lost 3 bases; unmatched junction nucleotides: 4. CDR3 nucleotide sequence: TGTGCCAGCAGTGTTTCAGCGGGGGGCTACAATGAGCAGTTCTTC. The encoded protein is CASSVSAGGYNEQFF.

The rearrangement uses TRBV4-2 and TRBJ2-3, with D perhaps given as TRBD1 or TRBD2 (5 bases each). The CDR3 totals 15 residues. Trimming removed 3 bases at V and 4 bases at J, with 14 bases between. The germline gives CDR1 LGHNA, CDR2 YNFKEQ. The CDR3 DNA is TGTGCCAGCAGCCATTCAGGGAGAACCGCAGATACGCAGTATTTT. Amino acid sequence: CASSHSGRTADTQYF.

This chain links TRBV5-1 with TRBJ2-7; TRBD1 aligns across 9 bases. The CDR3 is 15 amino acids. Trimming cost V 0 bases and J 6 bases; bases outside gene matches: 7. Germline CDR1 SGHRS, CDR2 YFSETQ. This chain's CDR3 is CASSLAWDREVEQYF. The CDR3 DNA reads TGCGCCAGCAGCTTGGCCTGGGACAGGGAGGTCGAGCAGTACTTC.

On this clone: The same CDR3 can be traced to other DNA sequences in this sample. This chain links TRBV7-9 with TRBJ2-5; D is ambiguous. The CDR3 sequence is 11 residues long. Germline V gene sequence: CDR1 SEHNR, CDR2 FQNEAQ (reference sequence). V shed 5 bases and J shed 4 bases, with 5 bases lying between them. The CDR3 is CASSRGETQYF. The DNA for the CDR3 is TGTGCCAGCAGCCGAGGAGAGACCCAGTACTTC.

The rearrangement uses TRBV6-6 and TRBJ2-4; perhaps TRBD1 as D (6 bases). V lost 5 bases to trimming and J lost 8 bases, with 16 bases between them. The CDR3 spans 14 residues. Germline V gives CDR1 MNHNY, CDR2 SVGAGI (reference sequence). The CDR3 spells CASSQQQEGDIQYF. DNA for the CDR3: TGTGCCAGCAGTCAACAACAAGAGGGGGACATTCAGTACTTC.

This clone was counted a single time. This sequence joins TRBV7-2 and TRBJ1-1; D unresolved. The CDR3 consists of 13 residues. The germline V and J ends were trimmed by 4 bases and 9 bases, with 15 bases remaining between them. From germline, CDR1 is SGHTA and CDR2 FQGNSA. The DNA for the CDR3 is TGTGCCAGCAGCTCCCCGGCCGTAAGGAAAGCTTTCTTT. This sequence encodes CASSSPAVRKAFF.